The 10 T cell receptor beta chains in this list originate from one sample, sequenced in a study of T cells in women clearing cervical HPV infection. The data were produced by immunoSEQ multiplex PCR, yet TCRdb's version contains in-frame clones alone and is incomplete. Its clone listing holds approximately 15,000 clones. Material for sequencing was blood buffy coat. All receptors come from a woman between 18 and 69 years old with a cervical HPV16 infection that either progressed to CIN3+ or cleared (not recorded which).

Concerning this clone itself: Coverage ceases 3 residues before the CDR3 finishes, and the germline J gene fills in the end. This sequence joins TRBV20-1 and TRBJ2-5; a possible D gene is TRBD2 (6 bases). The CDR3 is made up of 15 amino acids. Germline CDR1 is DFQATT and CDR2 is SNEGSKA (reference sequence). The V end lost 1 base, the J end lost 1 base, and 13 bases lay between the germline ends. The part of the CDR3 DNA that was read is TGCAGTGCTAGAGTAGGAATAGCGGTCCAAGAGACC. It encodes CSARVGIAVQET. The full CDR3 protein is CSARVGIAVQETQYF.

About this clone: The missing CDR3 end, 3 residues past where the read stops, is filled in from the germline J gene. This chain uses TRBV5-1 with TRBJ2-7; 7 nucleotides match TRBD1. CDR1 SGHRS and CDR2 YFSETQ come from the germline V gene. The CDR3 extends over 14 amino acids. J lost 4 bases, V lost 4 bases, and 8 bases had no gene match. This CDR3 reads CASSEGQILYEQYF. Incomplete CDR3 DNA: TGCGCCAGCAGCGAGGGACAGATTTTGTACGAG.

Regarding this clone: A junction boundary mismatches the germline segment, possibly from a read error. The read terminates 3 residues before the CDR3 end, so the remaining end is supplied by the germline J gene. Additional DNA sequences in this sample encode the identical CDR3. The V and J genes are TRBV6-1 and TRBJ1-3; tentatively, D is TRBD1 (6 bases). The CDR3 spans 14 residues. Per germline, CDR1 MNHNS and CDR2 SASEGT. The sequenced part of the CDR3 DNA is TGTGCCAGCAGTGAGGGACACTCTGGAAACACT. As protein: CASSEGHSGNT. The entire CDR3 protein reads CASSEGHSGNTIYF.

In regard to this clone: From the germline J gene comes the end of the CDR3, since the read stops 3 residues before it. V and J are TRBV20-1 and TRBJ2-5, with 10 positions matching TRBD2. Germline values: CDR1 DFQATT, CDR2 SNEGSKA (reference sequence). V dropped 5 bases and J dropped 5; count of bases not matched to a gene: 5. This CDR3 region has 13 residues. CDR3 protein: CSAGAGGPETQYF. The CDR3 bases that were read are TGCAGTGCTGGAGCGGGGGGGCCGGAGACC.

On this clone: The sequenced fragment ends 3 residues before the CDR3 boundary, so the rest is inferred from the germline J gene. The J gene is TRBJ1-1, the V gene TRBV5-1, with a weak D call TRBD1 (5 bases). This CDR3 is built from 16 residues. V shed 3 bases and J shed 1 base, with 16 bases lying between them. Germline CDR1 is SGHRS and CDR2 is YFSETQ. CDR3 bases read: TGCGCCAGCAGCTCCAGGGCTGGGAACCAGAACACTGAA. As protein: CASSSRAGNQNTE. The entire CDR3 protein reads CASSSRAGNQNTEAFF.

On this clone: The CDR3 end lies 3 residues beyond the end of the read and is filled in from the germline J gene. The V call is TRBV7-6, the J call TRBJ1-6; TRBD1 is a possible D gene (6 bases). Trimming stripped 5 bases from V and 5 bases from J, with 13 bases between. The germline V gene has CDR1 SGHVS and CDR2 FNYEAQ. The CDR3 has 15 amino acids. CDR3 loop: CASSLGQQDNSPLHF. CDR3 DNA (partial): TGTGCCAGCAGCCTGGGACAACAAGATAATTCACCC. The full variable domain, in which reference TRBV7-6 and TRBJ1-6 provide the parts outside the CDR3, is GAGVSQSPRYKVTKRGQDVALRCDPISGHVSLYWYRQALGQGPEFLTYFNYEAQQDKSGLPNDRFSAERPEGSISTLTIQRTEQRDSAMYRCASSLGQQDNSPLHFGNGTRLTVT.

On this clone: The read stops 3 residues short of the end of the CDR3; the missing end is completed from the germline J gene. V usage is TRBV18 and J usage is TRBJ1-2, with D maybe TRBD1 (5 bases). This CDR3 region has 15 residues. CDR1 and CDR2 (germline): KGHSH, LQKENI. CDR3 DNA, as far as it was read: TGTGCCAGCTCACCGGGACTAGCGGGGATAGATACC. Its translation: CASSPGLAGIDT. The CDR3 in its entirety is CASSPGLAGIDTYTF.

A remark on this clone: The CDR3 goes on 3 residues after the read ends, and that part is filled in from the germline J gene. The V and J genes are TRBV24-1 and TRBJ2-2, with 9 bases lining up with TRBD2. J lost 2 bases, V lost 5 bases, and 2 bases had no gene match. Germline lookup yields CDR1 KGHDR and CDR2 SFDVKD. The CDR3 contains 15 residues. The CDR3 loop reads CATSGGGGNTGELFF. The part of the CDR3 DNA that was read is TGTGCCACCAGTGGCGGGGGGGGAAACACCGGGGAG.

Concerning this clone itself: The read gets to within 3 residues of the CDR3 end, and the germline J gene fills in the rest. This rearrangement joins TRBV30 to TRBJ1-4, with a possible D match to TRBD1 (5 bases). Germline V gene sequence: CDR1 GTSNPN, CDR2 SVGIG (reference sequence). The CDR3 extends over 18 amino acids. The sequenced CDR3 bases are TGTGCCTGGAGTGTACCGAAGTCCGCTCTCTCTGGGGCCAACGTA. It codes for CAWSVPKSALSGANV. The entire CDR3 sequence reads CAWSVPKSALSGANVLFF.

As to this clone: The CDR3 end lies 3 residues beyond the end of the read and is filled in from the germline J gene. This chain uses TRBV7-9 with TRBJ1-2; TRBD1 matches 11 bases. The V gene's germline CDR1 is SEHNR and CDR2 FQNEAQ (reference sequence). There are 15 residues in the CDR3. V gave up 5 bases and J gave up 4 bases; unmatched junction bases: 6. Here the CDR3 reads CASSPGQGGIYGYTF. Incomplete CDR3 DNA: TGTGCCAGCAGCCCGGGACAGGGGGGAATCTATGGC.